One sample yielded the 23 T cell receptor beta chains listed below, sequenced in a study of T-cell memory formation after mild COVID-19. TCRdb processed the 5' RACE reads anew with MiXCR; each CDR3 protein has one entry. The data contain roughly 510,000 distinct CDR3 sequences, around 15% of them singletons. The sequencing input was PBMCs or a T cell subset sorted from them (not recorded which). The receptors come from an adult woman who had mild COVID-19 (a few samples of this study predate the infection). Cell type and time point are not known.

This clonotype was seen a handful of times. The V gene is TRBV11-2, the J gene TRBJ1-4; D is uncertain. Germline V lookup: CDR1 SGHAT, CDR2 FQNNGV. The CDR3 covers 15 residues. The germline V and J ends were trimmed by 5 bases and 4 bases, with 14 bases remaining between them. The CDR3 DNA reads as TGTGCCAGCAGCACTTGGGCACACCGTAATGAAAAACTGTTTTTT. Translation: CASSTWAHRNEKLFF.

There are a few counts of this clonotype. The chain links TRBV4-1 to TRBJ2-1; D gene uncertain. This CDR3 has 12 residues. The germline V and J ends were trimmed by 5 bases and 8 bases, with 10 bases remaining between them. CDR1 is MGHRA, CDR2 YSYEKL, per germline. The CDR3 coding sequence is TGCGCCAGCAGCGACATAGAGGATGAGCAGTTCTTC. It yields the protein CASSDIEDEQFF.

V usage is TRBV2 and J usage is TRBJ2-1; 9 bases fit TRBD1. The CDR3 spans 12 residues. V was pared by 10 bases and J by 5 bases, with 3 bases of the junction left unmatched. Per germline, CDR1 SNHLY and CDR2 FYNNEI. The CDR3 bases are TGTGCCACGGGACAGGGAGACAATGAGCAGTTCTTC. It encodes CATGQGDNEQFF. Looking up the rest from reference TRBV2 and TRBJ2-1 gives the full variable domain: EPEVTQTPSHQVTQMGQEVILRCVPISNHLYFYWYRQILGQKVEFLVSFYNNEISEKSEIFDDQFSVERPDGSNFTLKIRSTKLEDSAMYFCATGQGDNEQFFGPGTRLTVL.

In this sample, this clonotype turned up a few times. The chain employs TRBV7-9 and TRBJ2-1; TRBD1 matches 8 bases. In germline, CDR1 is SEHNR, CDR2 FQNEAQ (reference sequence). The CDR3 covers 13 residues. J was trimmed by 7 bases and V by 4 bases; bases with no gene match: 3. CDR3 in amino acids: CASSWGQANEQFF. The DNA for the CDR3 is TGTGCCAGCAGCTGGGGACAGGCTAATGAGCAGTTCTTC. Together with reference TRBV7-9 and TRBJ2-1, the CDR3 gives the full variable domain: DTGVSQNPRHKITKRGQNVTFRCDPISEHNRLYWYRQTLGQGPEFLTYFQNEAQLEKSRLLSDRFSAERPKGSFSTLEIQRTEQGDSAMYLCASSWGQANEQFFGPGTRLTVL.

This clonotype has just a few counts. The junction departs from the called germline gene at one end, perhaps through a read error. The chain is built from TRBV5-1 and TRBJ2-7; no clear D. The CDR3 is 12 residues long. In germline, CDR1 is SGHRS, CDR2 YFSETQ. The CDR3 sequence: CASSLEAGRLHF. CDR3 DNA sequence: TGCGCCAGCAGCTTGGAGGCAGGCCGCCTGCACTTC.

CDR3: CASSFSGTVYEQYF. DNA for the CDR3: TGTGCCAGCAGCTTCTCAGGGACAGTCTACGAGCAGTACTTC. This chain joins TRBV5-5 and TRBJ2-7, with 7 bases identical to TRBD1. V lost 2 bases, J lost 3 bases, and 5 bases stayed unmatched. CDR3 size: 14 residues. The germline CDR1 and CDR2 sequences are SGHKS and YYEKEE (reference sequence).

This clonotype appeared many times. The CDR3 protein is CASSHPSGAYEQYF. CDR3 nucleotide sequence: TGTGCCAGCAGTCACCCGTCCGGGGCCTACGAGCAGTACTTC. The chain uses TRBV12-3 or TRBV12-4 and TRBJ2-7; TRBD2 might be the D (5 bases). This CDR3 contains 14 residues. Trimming pared 5 bases from V and 2 bases from J, leaving 13 bases between.

This clonotype was seen a handful of times. The V gene is TRBV5-1, the J gene TRBJ2-3; D might be TRBD1 (6 bases). V dropped 3 bases and J dropped 0 bases, with 11 bases sitting between them. The CDR3 extends over 15 amino acids. Germline CDR1 reads SGHRS; CDR2 reads YFSETQ. The CDR3 nucleotides are TGCGCCAGCAGCTGGACCGGACAGAGCACAGATACGCAGTATTTT. It specifies CASSWTGQSTDTQYF.

The genes are TRBV11-2 and TRBJ2-1; D is undetermined. Deletions cut 5 bases from V and 9 bases from J, with 11 bases between. Per the germline V gene, CDR1 is SGHAT and CDR2 is FQNNGV. The length of the CDR3 is 12 residues. The CDR3 loop reads CASSPLGFEQFF. The CDR3, as DNA: TGTGCCAGCAGCCCCCTTGGTTTTGAGCAGTTCTTC.

This clonotype has a handful of counts. This chain uses TRBV7-3 with TRBJ1-1; D not certain. Trimming pared 3 bases from V and 6 bases from J, leaving 11 bases between. Per the germline V gene, CDR1 is SGHTA and CDR2 is FQGTGA. The CDR3 runs 13 residues. The CDR3 nucleotides are TGTGCCAGCAGCTTGGGCCTCAGTGCTGAAGCTTTCTTT. It translates to CASSLGLSAEAFF. Full variable domain (outside the CDR3, taken from reference TRBV7-3 and TRBJ1-1): GAGVSQTPSNKVTEKGKYVELRCDPISGHTALYWYRQSLGQGPEFLIYFQGTGAADDSGLPNDRFFAVRPEGSVSTLKIQRTERGDSAVYLCASSLGLSAEAFFGQGTRLTVV.

The chain has TRBV24-1 and TRBJ2-2; 7 bases are shared with TRBD2. Germline V gene lookup returns CDR1 KGHDR and CDR2 SFDVKD. The CDR3 is 16 residues long. V lost 2 bases to trimming and J lost 0 bases; unmatched junction nucleotides: 2. The CDR3 is CATSDSSGTNTGELFF. CDR3 nucleotides: TGTGCCACCAGTGATTCAAGCGGGACGAACACCGGGGAGCTGTTTTTT.

CDR3 in amino acids: CASSLAAVLARVSYNEQFF. CDR3 nucleotides: TGTGCCAGCAGCTTAGCAGCAGTACTAGCGAGGGTCTCCTACAATGAGCAGTTCTTC. This chain links TRBV7-2 with TRBJ2-1; TRBD2 agrees at 7 bases. V shed 0 bases and J 0 bases; nucleotides not matched to a gene: 11. CDR3 length equals 19 residues. CDR1 and CDR2 (germline): SGHTA, FQGNSA.

V is TRBV7-2 and J is TRBJ2-3; 9 nucleotides match TRBD1. Germline-derived CDR1 and CDR2 are SGHTA and FQGNSA. The V segment lost 4 bases and the J segment 8 bases; nucleotides outside the gene matches: 10. CDR3 size: 15 residues. The CDR3 sequence: CASSSDRGQGRTQYF. The DNA of the CDR3 is TGTGCCAGCAGCTCCGACCGGGGACAGGGCCGTACGCAGTATTTT.

CDR3 amino acids: CATMGERYF. Here the CDR3 DNA reads TGTGCCACCATGGGTGAACGGTACTTC. The rearrangement uses TRBV24-1 and TRBJ2-5; D is unresolved. The germline CDR1 and CDR2 sequences are KGHDR and SFDVKD. CDR3 length: 9 residues. Trimming cost V 8 bases and J 13 bases, with 10 bases left between them.

As DNA, the CDR3 is TGTGCCAGCTCACCAACAGAGGGGAGCTCCTACGAGCAGTACTTC. Its translation: CASSPTEGSSYEQYF. The V gene is TRBV18, the J gene TRBJ2-7; D could derive from TRBD1 or TRBD2 (5 bases each). With 2 bases removed from V and 0 bases from J, the gap between germline ends came to 11 bases. The CDR3 covers 15 residues. Per germline, CDR1 KGHSH and CDR2 LQKENI.

V usage is TRBV19 and J usage is TRBJ2-7; D is possibly TRBD2 (6 bases). Germline assignment: CDR1 LNHDA and CDR2 SQIVND (reference sequence). The ends were cut back, 7 bases at V and 3 bases at J, with 16 bases in the middle. The CDR3 runs 14 residues. DNA of the CDR3: TGTGCCAGTATGGAGGGGACCCTGGACTACGAGCAGTACTTC. Translated, it gives CASMEGTLDYEQYF.

This sequence joins TRBV12-3 or TRBV12-4 and TRBJ2-5; 7 bases match TRBD2. After removal of 7 bases from V and 4 bases from J, the junction contained 9 bases not matched to a gene. The CDR3 is 14 amino acids. The CDR3 bases are TGTGCCAGCACCCCGGGGCTAGCGGTAGAGACCCAGTACTTC. Encoded protein: CASTPGLAVETQYF.

Written as DNA, the CDR3 is TGCAGTGCTCGGGGGCTGGGTGAGCAGTTCTTC. Amino acid sequence: CSARGLGEQFF. The chain combines TRBV20-1 with TRBJ2-1; D may match TRBD1 or TRBD2 (6 bases each). V lost 5 bases and J 9 bases, leaving 11 bases between the germline ends. The CDR3 spans 11 residues. Germline V gene data show CDR1 as DFQATT and CDR2 as SNEGSKA (reference sequence).

The chain joins TRBV12-3 or TRBV12-4 to TRBJ2-3; 8 bases align to TRBD1. The V segment lost 7 bases and the J segment 1 base; nucleotides outside the gene matches: 4. The CDR3 is 14 residues long. The CDR3 nucleotides read TGTGCCAGCACCCTGACAGGGGGCACAGATACGCAGTATTTT. This gives the protein CASTLTGGTDTQYF.

The rearrangement joins TRBV24-1 to TRBJ2-2; tentatively, D is TRBD1 (6 bases). This CDR3 spans 17 amino acids. Trimming removed 6 bases at V and 0 bases at J, with 16 bases between. From germline, CDR1 is KGHDR and CDR2 SFDVKD. This chain's CDR3 is CATSPGVQGANTGELFF. CDR3 sequence (DNA): TGTGCCACCAGTCCTGGGGTACAGGGCGCGAACACCGGGGAGCTGTTTTTT.

The chain couples TRBV6-5 to TRBJ1-1, with a possible D match to TRBD1 (5 bases). Germline V gene lookup returns CDR1 MNHEY and CDR2 SVGAGI. The CDR3 is 15 amino acids. Trimming removed 0 bases from V and 4 bases from J, with 12 bases in between. The CDR3 spells CASSYSWAGGTEAFF. As DNA, the CDR3 is TGTGCCAGCAGTTACTCCTGGGCGGGGGGCACTGAAGCTTTCTTT.

The chain links TRBV7-9 to TRBJ2-5, with 9 positions matching TRBD2. V gave up 1 base and J gave up 5 bases; unmatched junction bases: 14. Germline assignment: CDR1 SEHNR and CDR2 FQNEAQ (reference sequence). The CDR3 is 18 amino acids. CDR3 bases: TGTGCCAGCAGCTTAGTGGGGAAGCTAGCGGGGACGATGGAGACCCAGTACTTC. This codes for CASSLVGKLAGTMETQYF.

This chain uses TRBV15 with TRBJ2-3; 8 bases are shared with TRBD1. V shed 1 base and J 4 bases; nucleotides not matched to a gene: 7. The CDR3 sequence is 16 residues long. From germline, CDR1 is LNHNV and CDR2 YYDKDF (reference sequence). The CDR3 sequence is CATSRGDRGPSDTQYF. In nucleotides, the CDR3 is TGTGCCACCAGCAGAGGAGACAGGGGCCCCTCAGATACGCAGTATTTT. Drawing the rest from reference TRBV15 and TRBJ2-3, the complete variable domain is DAMVIQNPRYQVTQFGKPVTLSCSQTLNHNVMYWYQQKSSQAPKLLFHYYDKDFNNEADTPDNFQSRRPNTSFCFLDIRSPGLGDTAMYLCATSRGDRGPSDTQYFGPGTRLTVL.